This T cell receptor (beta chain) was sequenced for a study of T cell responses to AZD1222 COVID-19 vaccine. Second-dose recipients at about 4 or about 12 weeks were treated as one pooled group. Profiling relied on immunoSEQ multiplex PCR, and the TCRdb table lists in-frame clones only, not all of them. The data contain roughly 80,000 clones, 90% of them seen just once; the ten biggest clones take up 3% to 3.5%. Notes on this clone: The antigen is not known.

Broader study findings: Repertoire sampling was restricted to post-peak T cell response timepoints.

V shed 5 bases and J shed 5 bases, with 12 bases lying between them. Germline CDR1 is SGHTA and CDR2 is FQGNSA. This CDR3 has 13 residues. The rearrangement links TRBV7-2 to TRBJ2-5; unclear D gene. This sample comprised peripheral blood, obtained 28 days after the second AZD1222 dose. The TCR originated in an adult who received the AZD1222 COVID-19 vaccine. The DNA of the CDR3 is TGTGCCAGCAGCCCCCTCGCAACCGAGACCCAGTACTTC. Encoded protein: CASSPLATETQYF.